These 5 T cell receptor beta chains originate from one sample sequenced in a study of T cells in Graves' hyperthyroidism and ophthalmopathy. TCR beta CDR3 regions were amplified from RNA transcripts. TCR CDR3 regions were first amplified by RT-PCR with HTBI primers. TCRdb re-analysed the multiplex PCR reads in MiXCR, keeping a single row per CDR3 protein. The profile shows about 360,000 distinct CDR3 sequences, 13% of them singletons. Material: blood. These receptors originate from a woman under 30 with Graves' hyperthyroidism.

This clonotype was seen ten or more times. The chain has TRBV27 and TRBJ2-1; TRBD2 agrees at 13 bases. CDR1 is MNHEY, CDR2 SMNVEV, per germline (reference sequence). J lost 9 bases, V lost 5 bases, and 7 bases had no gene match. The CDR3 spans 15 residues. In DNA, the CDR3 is TGTGCCAGCAGTCCAGGGACTAGCGGGAAGGGTGAGCAGTTCTTC. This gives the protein CASSPGTSGKGEQFF.

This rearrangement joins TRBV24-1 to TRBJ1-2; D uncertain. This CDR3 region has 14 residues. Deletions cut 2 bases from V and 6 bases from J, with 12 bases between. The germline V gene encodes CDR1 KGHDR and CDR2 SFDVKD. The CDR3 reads CATSDSRGWDGYTF. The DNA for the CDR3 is TGTGCCACCAGTGATTCCCGTGGCTGGGATGGCTACACCTTC.

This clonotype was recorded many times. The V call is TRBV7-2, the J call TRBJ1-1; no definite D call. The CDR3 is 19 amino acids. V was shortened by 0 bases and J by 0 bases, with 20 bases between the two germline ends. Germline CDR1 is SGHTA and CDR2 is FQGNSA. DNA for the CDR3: TGTGCCAGCAGCTTAGCCCTGGAGTGGTGGAGTTCCATGAACACTGAAGCTTTCTTT. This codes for CASSLALEWWSSMNTEAFF.

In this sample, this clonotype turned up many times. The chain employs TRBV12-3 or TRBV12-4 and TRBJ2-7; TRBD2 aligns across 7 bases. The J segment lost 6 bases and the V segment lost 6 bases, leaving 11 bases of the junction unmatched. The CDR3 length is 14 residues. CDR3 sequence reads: CASSAGVSPVEQYF. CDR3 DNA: TGTGCCAGCAGCGCGGGGGTCTCACCGGTCGAGCAGTACTTC.

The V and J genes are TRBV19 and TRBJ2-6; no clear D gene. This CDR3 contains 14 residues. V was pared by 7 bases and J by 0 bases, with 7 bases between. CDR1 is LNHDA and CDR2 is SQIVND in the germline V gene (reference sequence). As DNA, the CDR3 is TGTGCCAGTACGGCGATCTCTGGGGCCAACGTCCTGACTTTC. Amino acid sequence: CASTAISGANVLTF.